The text below deals with one T cell receptor beta chain. Separate from the approximately 730-subject first cohort, the roughly 120-subject validation cohort was the one that the donors belonged to. This record comes from a study of cytomegalovirus exposure and HLA in healthy donors. Across the whole study: The 95 to 150 validation repertoires, a later analysis reported, used the same platform as the roughly 610 first-cohort repertoires.

Clones were sequenced by immunoSEQ multiplex PCR, and TCRdb holds only the in-frame ones, with some missing. In the table there are some 210,000 clones, around nine tenths of which are singletons. J lost 0 bases, V lost 5 bases, and 10 bases had no gene match. The CDR3 totals 16 residues. CDR1 and CDR2 from the germline V gene are SQVTM and ANQGSEA. The chain has TRBV29-1 and TRBJ2-3, with 8 bases identical to TRBD2. The origin of this receptor is a woman younger than 30 in good health and CMV-seropositive. Sequences were obtained from PBMCs. CDR3 DNA: TGCAGCGTTCTCGGCCCGCGGGGGGCTAGCACAGATACGCAGTATTTT. It specifies CSVLGPRGASTDTQYF.